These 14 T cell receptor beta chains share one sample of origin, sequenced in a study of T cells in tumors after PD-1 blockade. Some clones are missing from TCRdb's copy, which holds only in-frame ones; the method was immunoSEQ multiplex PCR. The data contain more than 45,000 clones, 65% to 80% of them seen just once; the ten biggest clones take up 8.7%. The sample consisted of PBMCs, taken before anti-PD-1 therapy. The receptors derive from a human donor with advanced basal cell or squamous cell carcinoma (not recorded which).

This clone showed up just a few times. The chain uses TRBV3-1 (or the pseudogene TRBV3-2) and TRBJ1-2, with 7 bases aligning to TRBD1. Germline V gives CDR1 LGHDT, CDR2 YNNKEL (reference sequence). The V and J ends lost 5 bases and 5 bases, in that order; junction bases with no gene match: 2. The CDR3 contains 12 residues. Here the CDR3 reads CASSSGQYGYTF. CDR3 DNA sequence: TGTGCCAGCAGCTCGGGACAGTATGGCTACACCTTC.

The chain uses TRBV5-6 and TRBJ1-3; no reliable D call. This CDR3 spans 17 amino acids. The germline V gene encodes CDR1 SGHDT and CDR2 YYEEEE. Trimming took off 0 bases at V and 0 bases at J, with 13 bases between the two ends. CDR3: CASSLALRTSSGNTIYF. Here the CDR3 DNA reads TGTGCCAGCAGCTTGGCTCTCCGGACGAGCTCTGGAAACACCATATATTTT.

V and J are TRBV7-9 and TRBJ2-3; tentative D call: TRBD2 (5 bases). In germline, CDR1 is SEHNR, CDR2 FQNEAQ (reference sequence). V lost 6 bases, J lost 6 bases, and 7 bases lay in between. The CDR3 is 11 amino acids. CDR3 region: CASSKRDTQYF. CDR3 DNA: TGTGCCAGCAGTAAGCGGGATACGCAGTATTTT.

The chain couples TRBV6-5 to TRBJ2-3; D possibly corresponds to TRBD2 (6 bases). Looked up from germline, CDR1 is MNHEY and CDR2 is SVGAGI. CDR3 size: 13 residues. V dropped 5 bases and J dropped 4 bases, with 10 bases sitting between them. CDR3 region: CASSRDLPDTQYF. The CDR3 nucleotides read TGTGCCAGCAGTCGGGACTTACCAGATACGCAGTATTTT.

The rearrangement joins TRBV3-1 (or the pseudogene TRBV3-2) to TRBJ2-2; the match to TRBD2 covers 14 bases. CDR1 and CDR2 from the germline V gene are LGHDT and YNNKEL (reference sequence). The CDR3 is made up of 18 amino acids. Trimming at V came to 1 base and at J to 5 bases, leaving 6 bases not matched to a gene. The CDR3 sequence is CASSQVGLAGGTTGELFF. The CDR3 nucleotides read TGTGCCAGCAGCCAAGTTGGACTAGCGGGAGGAACTACCGGGGAGCTGTTTTTT.

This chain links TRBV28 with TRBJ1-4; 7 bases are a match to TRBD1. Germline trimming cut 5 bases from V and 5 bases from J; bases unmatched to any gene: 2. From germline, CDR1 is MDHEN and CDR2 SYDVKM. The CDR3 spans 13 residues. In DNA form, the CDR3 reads TGTGCCAGCAGTCAGGACAGGAATGAAAAACTGTTTTTT. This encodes CASSQDRNEKLFF.

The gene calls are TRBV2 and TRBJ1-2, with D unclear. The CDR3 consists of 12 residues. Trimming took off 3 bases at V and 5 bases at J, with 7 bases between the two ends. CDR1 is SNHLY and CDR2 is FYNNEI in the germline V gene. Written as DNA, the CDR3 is TGTGCCAGCAGTGATGAAGGATATGGCTACACCTTC. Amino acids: CASSDEGYGYTF. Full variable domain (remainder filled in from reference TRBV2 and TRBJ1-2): EPEVTQTPSHQVTQMGQEVILRCVPISNHLYFYWYRQILGQKVEFLVSFYNNEISEKSEIFDDQFSVERPDGSNFTLKIRSTKLEDSAMYFCASSDEGYGYTFGSGTRLTVV.

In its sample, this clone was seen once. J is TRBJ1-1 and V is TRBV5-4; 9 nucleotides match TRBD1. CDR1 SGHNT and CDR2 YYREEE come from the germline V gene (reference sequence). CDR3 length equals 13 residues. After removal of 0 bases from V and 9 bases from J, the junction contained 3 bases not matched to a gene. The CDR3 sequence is CASSLGGTGQAFF. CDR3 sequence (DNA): TGTGCCAGCAGCTTGGGGGGGACAGGGCAAGCTTTCTTT.

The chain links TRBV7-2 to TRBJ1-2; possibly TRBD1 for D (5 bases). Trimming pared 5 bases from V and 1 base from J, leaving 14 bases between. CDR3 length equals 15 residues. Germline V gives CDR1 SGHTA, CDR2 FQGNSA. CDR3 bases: TGTGCCAGCAGCGTAGACGGGGGGATTAACTATGGCTACACCTTC. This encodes CASSVDGGINYGYTF.

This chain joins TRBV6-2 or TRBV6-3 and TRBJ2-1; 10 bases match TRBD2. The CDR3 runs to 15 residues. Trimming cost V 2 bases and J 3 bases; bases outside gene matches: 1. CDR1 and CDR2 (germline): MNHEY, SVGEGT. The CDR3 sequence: CASSYGTSVYNEQFF. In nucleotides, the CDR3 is TGTGCCAGCAGTTACGGGACTAGCGTCTACAATGAGCAGTTCTTC.

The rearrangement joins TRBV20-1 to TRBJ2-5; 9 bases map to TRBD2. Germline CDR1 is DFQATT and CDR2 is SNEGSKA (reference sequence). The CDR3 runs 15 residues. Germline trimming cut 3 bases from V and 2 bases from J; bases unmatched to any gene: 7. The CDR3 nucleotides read TGCAGTGCTAGTCGCGCGGGGGGGCAGCAAGAGACCCAGTACTTC. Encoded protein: CSASRAGGQQETQYF.

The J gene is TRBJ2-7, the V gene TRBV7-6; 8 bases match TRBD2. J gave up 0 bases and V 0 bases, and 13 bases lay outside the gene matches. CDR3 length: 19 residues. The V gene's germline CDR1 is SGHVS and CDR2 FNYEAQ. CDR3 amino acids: CASSLAIATSGQISYEQYF. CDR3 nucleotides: TGTGCCAGCAGCTTAGCGATTGCCACTAGCGGTCAAATCTCCTACGAGCAGTACTTC.

Here the CDR3 reads CASSSVETQYF. CDR3 sequence (DNA): TGTGCCAGCAGTAGTGTAGAGACCCAGTACTTC. The chain recombines TRBV6-5 with TRBJ2-5; D remains ambiguous. V gave up 5 bases and J gave up 4 bases, with 5 bases separating them. The CDR3 length is 11 residues. Germline V gene data show CDR1 as MNHEY and CDR2 as SVGAGI.

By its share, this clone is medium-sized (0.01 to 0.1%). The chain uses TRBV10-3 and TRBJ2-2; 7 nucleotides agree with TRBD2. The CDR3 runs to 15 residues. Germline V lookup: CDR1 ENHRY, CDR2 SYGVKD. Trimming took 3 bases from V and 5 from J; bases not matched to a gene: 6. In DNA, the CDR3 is TGTGCCATCAGTGATTACCGGGACTATACCGGGGAGCTGTTTTTT. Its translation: CAISDYRDYTGELFF.